This TCR beta chain emerged from a study of cytomegalovirus exposure and HLA in healthy donors. As for the study in general: Earlier results showed some 120 million unique TCR beta sequences derived from approximately 180 million T cells.

Study-level points and caveats: No immune exposure information besides CMV serostatus was available. Analysis was carried out at a later point, and it linked a missense DCLRE1C variant to TCR beta V- and J-gene trimming.

60 Vbeta and 13 Jbeta primers were used in PCR. Libraries were prepared by immunoSEQ multiplex PCR; TCRdb keeps only in-frame clonotypes and omits some of them. The sample holds 150,000 to 200,000 clones, about 78% seen once. This CDR3 is built from 15 residues. CDR1 SGHNT and CDR2 YYREEE come from the germline V gene (reference sequence). The ends lost 0 bases at V and 8 bases at J; junction bases unmatched: 9. Remarks on this clone: Its antigen is as yet unknown.

This TCR came from a male donor in good health and CMV-seronegative. The chain employs TRBV5-4 and TRBJ1-2; 8 bases fit TRBD1. Sequencing was carried out using PBMCs. In nucleotides, the CDR3 is TGTGCCAGCAGCTTGGGAGCAGGGGGCGCCGGGGGCTACACCTTC. Translating gives CASSLGAGGAGGYTF. Using reference TRBV5-4 and TRBJ1-2 for the parts outside the CDR3, the full variable domain is ETGVTQSPTHLIKTRGQQVTLRCSSQSGHNTVSWYQQALGQGPQFIFQYYREEENGRGNFPPRFSGLQFPNYSSELNVNALELDDSALYLCASSLGAGGAGGYTFGSGTRLTVV.